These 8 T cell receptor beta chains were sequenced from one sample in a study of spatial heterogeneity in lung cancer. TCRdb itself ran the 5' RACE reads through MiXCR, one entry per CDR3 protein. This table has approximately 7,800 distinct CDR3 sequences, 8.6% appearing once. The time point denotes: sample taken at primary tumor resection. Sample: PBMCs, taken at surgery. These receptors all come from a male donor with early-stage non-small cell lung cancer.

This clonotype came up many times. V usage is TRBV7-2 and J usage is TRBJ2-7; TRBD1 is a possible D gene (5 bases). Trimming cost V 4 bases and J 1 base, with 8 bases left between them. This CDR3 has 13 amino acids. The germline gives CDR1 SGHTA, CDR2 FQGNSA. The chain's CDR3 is CASSWGPSYEQYF. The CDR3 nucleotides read TGTGCCAGCAGCTGGGGCCCTTCCTACGAGCAGTACTTC.

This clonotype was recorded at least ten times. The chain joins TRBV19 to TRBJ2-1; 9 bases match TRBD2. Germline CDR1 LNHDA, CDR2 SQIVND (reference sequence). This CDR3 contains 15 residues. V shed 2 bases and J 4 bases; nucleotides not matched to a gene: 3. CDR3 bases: TGTGCCAGTAGTATAAGGCTAGCGGGATACAATGAGCAGTTCTTC. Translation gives CASSIRLAGYNEQFF.

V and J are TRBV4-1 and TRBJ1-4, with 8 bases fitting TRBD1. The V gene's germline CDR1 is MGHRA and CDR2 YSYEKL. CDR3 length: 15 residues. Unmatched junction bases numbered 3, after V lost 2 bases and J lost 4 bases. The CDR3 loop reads CASSQPDRDNEKLFF. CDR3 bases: TGCGCCAGCAGCCAACCGGACAGGGATAATGAAAAACTGTTTTTT.

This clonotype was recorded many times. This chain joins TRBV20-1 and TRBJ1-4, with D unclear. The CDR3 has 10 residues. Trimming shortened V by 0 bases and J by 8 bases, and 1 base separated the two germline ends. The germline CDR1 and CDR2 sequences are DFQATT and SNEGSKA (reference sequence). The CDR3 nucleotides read TGCAGTGCTAGAGAAGAAAAACTGTTTTTT. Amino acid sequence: CSAREEKLFF.

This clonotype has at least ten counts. CDR3 residues: CASSLGSITTYEQYF. The CDR3 DNA follows: TGCGCCAGCAGCTTGGGCAGCATTACGACCTACGAGCAGTACTTC. The chain recombines TRBV5-1 with TRBJ2-7; unclear D gene. Trimming left V 0 bases short and J 2 bases short, with 12 bases between. The CDR3 is 15 amino acids. The germline V gene encodes CDR1 SGHRS and CDR2 YFSETQ.

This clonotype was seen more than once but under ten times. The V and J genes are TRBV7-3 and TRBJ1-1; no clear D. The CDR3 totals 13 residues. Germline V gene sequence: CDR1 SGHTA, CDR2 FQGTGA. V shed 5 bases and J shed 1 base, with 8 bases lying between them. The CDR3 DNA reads TGTGCCAGCAGCCTAGGGTCGAACACTGAAGCTTTCTTT. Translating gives CASSLGSNTEAFF.

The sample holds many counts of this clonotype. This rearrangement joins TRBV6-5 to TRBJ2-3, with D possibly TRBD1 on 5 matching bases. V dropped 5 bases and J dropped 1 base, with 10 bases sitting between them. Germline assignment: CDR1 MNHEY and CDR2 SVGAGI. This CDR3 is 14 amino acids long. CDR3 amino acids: CASSPDTGTDTQYF. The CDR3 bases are TGTGCCAGCAGTCCGGACACGGGCACAGATACGCAGTATTTT.

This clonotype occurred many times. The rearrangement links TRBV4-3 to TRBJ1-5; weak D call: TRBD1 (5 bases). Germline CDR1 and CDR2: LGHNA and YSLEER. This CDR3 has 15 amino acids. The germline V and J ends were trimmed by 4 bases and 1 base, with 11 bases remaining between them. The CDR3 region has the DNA TGCGCCAGCAGCCCCGGGGGGGGGAGCAATCAGCCCCAGCATTTT. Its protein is CASSPGGGSNQPQHF.